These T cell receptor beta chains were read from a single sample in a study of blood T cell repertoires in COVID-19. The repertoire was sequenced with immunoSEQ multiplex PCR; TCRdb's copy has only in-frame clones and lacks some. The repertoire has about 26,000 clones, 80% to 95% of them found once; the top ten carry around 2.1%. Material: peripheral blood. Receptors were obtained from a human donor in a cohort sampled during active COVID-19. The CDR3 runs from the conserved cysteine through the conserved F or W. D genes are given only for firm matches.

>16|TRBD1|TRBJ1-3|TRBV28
TGTGCCAGCAGTCACAGGGGGACAGGGACTGGAAACACCATATATTTT
CASSHRGTGTGNTIYF
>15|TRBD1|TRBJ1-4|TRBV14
TGTGCCAGCAGCATCCGGGACAGGGTCAATGAAAAACTGTTTTTT
CASSIRDRVNEKLFF
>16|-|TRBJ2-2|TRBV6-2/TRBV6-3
TGTGCCAGCAGTTACATAGCCACTGGAGGGGCCGGGGAGCTGTTTTTT
CASSYIATGGAGELFF
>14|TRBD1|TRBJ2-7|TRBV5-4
TGTGCCAGCAGCCCTGGACAGGGGTTCTACGAGCAGTACTTC
CASSPGQGFYEQYF
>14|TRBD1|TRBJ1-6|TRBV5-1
TGCGCCAGCAGCCTGGGACAGGGTAATTCACCCCTCCACTTT
CASSLGQGNSPLHF
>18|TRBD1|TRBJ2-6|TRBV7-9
TGTGCCAGCAGCTGGGGACAGGCAACTCTCGGTGGGGCCAACGTCCTGACTTTC
CASSWGQATLGGANVLTF
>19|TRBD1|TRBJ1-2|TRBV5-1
TGCGCCAGCAGCTTGATTGGTGTCTCCGGGACAGGGTCGCCGGGAGGCTACACCTTC
CASSLIGVSGTGSPGGYTF
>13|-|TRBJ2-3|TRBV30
TGTGCCTGGAGTGTACTTAACACAGATACGCAGTATTTT
CAWSVLNTDTQYF
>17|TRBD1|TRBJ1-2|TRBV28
TGTGCCAGCAGTCAAGCCCAGGGGGCGCGTGGTATCTATGGCTACACCTTC
CASSQAQGARGIYGYTF
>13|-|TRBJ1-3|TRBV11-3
TGTGCCAGCAACGAAGGGGTTGGAAACACCATATATTTT
CASNEGVGNTIYF
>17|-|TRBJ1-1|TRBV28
TGTGCCAGCAGTTCCCCAGTTCTAAGCGGGGTGAACACTGAAGCTTTCTTT
CASSSPVLSGVNTEAFF
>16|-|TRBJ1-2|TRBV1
TGCACCAGCAGCCAAAGGGGCGAGGAGGGCCACTATGGCTACACCTTC
CTSSQRGEEGHYGYTF
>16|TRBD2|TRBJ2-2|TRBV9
TGTGCCAGCAGCGTTATTACTAGCGGGGGAGGCGGGGAGCTGTTTTTT
CASSVITSGGGGELFF